The 6 T cell receptor beta chains below come from one sample, sequenced in a study of cytomegalovirus exposure and HLA in healthy donors. Both 60 Vbeta primers and 13 Jbeta primers went into the PCR. Sequencing was performed with immunoSEQ multiplex PCR; in TCRdb, only in-frame clones are kept and a portion is missing. The sample includes about 160,000 clones, about 80% of them seen just once. The sample consisted of PBMCs. The receptor set was obtained from a man aged 18 to 29 in good health and CMV-seropositive.

Concerning this clone itself: The sample contains more than one DNA sequence encoding this CDR3. The CDR3 coding sequence is TGTGCCAGCTCACCTGACAGGGTTAACTATGGCTACACCTTC. Translation: CASSPDRVNYGYTF. The rearrangement links TRBV18 to TRBJ1-2, with 7 bases identical to TRBD1. CDR1 KGHSH and CDR2 LQKENI come from the germline V gene. The CDR3 consists of 14 residues. The trim removed 3 bases at V and 1 base at J, leaving 2 bases unmatched. Together with reference TRBV18 and TRBJ1-2, the CDR3 gives the full variable domain: NAGVMQNPRHLVRRRGQEARLRCSPMKGHSHVYWYRQLPEEGLKFMVYLQKENIIDESGMPKERFSAEFPKEGPSILRIQQVVRGDSAAYFCASSPDRVNYGYTFGSGTRLTVV.

J is TRBJ1-5 and V is TRBV29-1; D remains unclear. Germline CDR1 reads SQVTM; CDR2 reads ANQGSEA. CDR3 length equals 13 residues. Trimming cost V 0 bases and J 6 bases, with 9 bases left between them. The DNA for the CDR3 is TGCAGCGTTGAAGAAGGTGGCGGTCAGCCCCAGCATTTT. Amino acid sequence: CSVEEGGGQPQHF.

In this sample, this clone is medium-sized. The chain employs TRBV7-9 and TRBJ2-7; 9 bases fit TRBD1. The V segment lost 3 bases and the J segment 3 bases; nucleotides outside the gene matches: 3. Germline V gene lookup returns CDR1 SEHNR and CDR2 FQNEAQ (reference sequence). The CDR3 length is 14 residues. CDR3 in DNA: TGTGCCAGCAGCTTGGGGACAGGGTTCTACGAGCAGTACTTC. Its translation: CASSLGTGFYEQYF.

J is TRBJ2-2 and V is TRBV6-1; 8 bases match TRBD2. Trimming cost V 10 bases and J 2 bases; bases outside gene matches: 6. The germline gives CDR1 MNHNS, CDR2 SASEGT. This CDR3 spans 14 amino acids. DNA of the CDR3: TGTGCCACTGGCGGGAGGTTCAACACCGGGGAGCTGTTTTTT. The encoded protein is CATGGRFNTGELFF.

This CDR3 is CASTRDSNTGELFF. CDR3 sequence (DNA): TGTGCCAGCACCAGGGATTCGAACACCGGGGAGCTGTTTTTT. The J gene is TRBJ2-2, the V gene TRBV5-4, with TRBD1 as a possible D gene (5 bases). Trimming pared 6 bases from V and 0 bases from J, leaving 9 bases between. Germline CDR1 is SGHNT and CDR2 is YYREEE (reference sequence). CDR3 length: 14 amino acids.

Points on this clone: Other nucleotide sequences from this sample produce the same CDR3. This chain links TRBV19 with TRBJ2-7; 11 nucleotides line up with TRBD1. The ends lost 5 bases at V and 4 bases at J; junction bases unmatched: 7. Germline assignment: CDR1 LNHDA and CDR2 SQIVND (reference sequence). The CDR3 is made up of 15 amino acids. The CDR3 reads CASSASGTGGYEQYF. CDR3 nucleotide sequence: TGTGCCAGTAGTGCGTCCGGGACAGGGGGTTACGAGCAGTACTTC.